The 3 T cell receptor beta chains reported below all come from one sample, sequenced in a study of blood T cell repertoires in COVID-19. The assay was immunoSEQ multiplex PCR, and TCRdb's table has in-frame clones only and misses some. The sample has roughly 300,000 clones; approximately 85% are singletons. Material for sequencing was peripheral blood. The source of these receptors is a human donor in a cohort sampled during active COVID-19.

The chain employs TRBV7-3 and TRBJ2-7, with 10 bases aligning to TRBD2. CDR1 is SGHTA and CDR2 is FQGTGA in the germline V gene. Trimming removed 2 bases from V and 3 bases from J; junction bases left unmatched: 7. The CDR3 contains 16 residues. The CDR3 protein is CASSLDSGGLNYEQYF. CDR3 coding DNA: TGTGCCAGCAGCTTAGATAGCGGGGGGCTTAACTACGAGCAGTACTTC.

The rearrangement joins TRBV7-2 to TRBJ1-4, with D hard to call. V lost 5 bases and J lost 0, with 13 bases in between. CDR1 and CDR2 (germline): SGHTA, FQGNSA. CDR3 length: 16 amino acids. The CDR3 DNA is TGTGCCAGCAGCCTGTCGTATAGTACAACTAATGAAAAACTGTTTTTT. Translated, it gives CASSLSYSTTNEKLFF. The full variable domain, completed using reference TRBV7-2 and TRBJ1-4, is GAGVSQSPSNKVTEKGKDVELRCDPISGHTALYWYRQSLGQGLEFLIYFQGNSAPDKSGLPSDRFSAERTGGSVSTLTIQRTQQEDSAVYLCASSLSYSTTNEKLFFGSGTQLSVL.

The genes are TRBV19 and TRBJ1-3; possible D gene TRBD1, 6 bases. The germline V gene encodes CDR1 LNHDA and CDR2 SQIVND (reference sequence). The CDR3 sequence is 14 residues long. Trimming left V 4 bases short and J 5 bases short, with 12 bases between. The CDR3 sequence: CASSNRDTRNTIYF. In nucleotides, the CDR3 is TGTGCCAGTAGTAACCGGGACACTAGAAACACCATATATTTT.